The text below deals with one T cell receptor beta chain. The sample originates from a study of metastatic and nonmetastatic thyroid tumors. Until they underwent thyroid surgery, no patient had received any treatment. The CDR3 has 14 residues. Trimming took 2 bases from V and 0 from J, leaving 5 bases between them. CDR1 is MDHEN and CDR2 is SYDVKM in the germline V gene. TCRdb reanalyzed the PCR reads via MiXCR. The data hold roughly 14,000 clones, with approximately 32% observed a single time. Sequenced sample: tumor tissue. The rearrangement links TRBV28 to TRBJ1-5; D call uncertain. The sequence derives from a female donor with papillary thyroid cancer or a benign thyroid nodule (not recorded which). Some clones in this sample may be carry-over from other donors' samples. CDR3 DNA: TGTGCCAGCAGTTTAGGGAGTAGCAATCAGCCCCAGCATTTT. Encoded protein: CASSLGSSNQPQHF.